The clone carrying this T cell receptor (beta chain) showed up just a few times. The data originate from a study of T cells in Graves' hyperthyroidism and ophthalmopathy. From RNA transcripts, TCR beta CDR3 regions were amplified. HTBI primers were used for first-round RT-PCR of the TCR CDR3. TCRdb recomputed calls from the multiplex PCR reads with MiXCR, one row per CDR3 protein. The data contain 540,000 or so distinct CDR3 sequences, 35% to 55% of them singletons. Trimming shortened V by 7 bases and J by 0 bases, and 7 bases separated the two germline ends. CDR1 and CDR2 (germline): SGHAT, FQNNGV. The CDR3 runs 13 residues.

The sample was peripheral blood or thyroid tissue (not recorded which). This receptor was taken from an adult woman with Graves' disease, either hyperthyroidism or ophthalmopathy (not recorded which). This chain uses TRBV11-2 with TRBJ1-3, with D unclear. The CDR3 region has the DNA TGTGCCAGCACCAGTAGCTCTGGAAACACCATATATTTT. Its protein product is CASTSSSGNTIYF. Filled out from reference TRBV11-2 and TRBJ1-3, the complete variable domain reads EAGVAQSPRYKIIEKRQSVAFWCNPISGHATLYWYQQILGQGPKLLIQFQNNGVVDDSQLPKDRFSAERLKGVDSTLKIQPAKLEDSAVYLCASTSSSGNTIYFGEGSWLTVV.